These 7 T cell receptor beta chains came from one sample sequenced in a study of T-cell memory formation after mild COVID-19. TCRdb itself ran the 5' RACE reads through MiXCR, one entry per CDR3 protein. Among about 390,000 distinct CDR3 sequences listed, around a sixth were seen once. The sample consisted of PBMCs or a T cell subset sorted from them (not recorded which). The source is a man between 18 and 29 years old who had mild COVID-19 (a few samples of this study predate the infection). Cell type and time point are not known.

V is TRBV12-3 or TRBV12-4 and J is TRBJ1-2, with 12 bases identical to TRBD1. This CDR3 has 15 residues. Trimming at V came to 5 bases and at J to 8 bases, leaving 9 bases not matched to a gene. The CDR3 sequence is CASSAPGQGARGYTF. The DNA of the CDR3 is TGTGCCAGCAGTGCACCGGGACAGGGGGCGCGAGGCTACACCTTC.

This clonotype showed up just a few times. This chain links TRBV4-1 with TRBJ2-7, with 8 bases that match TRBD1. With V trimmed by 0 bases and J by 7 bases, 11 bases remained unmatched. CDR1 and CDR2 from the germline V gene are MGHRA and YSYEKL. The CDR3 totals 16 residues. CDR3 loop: CASSQDPQGEVREQYV. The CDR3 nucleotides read TGCGCCAGCAGCCAAGACCCACAGGGGGAGGTGAGGGAGCAGTACGTC.

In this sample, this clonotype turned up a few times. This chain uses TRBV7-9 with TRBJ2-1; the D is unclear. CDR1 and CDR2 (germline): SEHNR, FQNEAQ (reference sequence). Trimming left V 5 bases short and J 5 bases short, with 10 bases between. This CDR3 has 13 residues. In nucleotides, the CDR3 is TGTGCCAGCAGCGAGGACGTAAACAATGAGCAGTTCTTC. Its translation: CASSEDVNNEQFF.

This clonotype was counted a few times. The CDR3 coding sequence is TGTGCCAGCAGCGGTGGGCAGCCGAACACTGAAGCTTTCTTT. This codes for CASSGGQPNTEAFF. The J gene is TRBJ1-1, the V gene TRBV7-2; D is undetermined. The CDR3 is 14 residues long. V lost 5 bases to trimming and J lost 1 base, with 11 bases between them. CDR1 and CDR2 (germline): SGHTA, FQGNSA.

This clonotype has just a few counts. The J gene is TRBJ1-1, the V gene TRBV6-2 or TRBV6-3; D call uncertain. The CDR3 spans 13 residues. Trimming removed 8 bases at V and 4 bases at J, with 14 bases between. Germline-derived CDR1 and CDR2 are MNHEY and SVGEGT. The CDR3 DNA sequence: TGTGCCAGCGTTTTGGGAATAGGCACTGAAGCTTTCTTT. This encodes CASVLGIGTEAFF.

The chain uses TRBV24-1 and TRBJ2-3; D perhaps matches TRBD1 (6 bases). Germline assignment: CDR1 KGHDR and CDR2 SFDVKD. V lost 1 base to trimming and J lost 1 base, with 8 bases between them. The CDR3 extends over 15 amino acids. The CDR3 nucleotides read TGTGCCACCAGTGATTTAGAGGGGGGCACAGATACGCAGTATTTT. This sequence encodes CATSDLEGGTDTQYF.

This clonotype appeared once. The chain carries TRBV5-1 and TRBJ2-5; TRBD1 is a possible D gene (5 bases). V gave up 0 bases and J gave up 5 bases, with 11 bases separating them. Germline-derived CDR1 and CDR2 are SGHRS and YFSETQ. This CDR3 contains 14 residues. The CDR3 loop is CASSLVRAAETQYF. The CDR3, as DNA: TGCGCCAGCAGCTTGGTCAGGGCCGCGGAGACCCAGTACTTC.